This T cell receptor (beta chain) was recorded in a study of shared clonotypes between healthy human individuals. Produced via immunoSEQ multiplex PCR; TCRdb's table is partial and in-frame only. Of about 520,000 clones listed, 70% to 85% are singletons. The CDR3 consists of 12 residues. V dropped 0 bases and J dropped 7 bases, with 4 bases sitting between them. Germline V gene lookup returns CDR1 WSHSY and CDR2 SAAADI. The origin of this receptor is a woman aged 40 to 50 in good health. Some clones in this sample may be carry-over from other donors' samples. Sequencing input: PBMCs. This chain connects TRBV10-2 to TRBJ1-3; D not certain. The CDR3 is CASSESLNTIYF. DNA of the CDR3: TGCGCCAGCAGTGAGTCTCTCAACACCATATATTTT.